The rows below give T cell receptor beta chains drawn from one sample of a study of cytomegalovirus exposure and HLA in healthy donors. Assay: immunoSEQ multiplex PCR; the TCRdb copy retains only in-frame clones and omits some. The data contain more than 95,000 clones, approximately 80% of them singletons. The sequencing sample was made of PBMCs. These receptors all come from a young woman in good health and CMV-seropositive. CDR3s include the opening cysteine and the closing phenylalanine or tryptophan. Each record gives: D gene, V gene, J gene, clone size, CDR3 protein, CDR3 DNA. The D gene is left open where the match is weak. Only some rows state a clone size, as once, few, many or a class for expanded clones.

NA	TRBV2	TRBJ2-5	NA	CASSELGRSGGLGETQYF	TGTGCCAGCAGTGAATTGGGGCGTTCCGGGGGGCTTGGAGAGACCCAGTACTTC
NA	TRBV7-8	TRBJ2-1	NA	CASSFVGSRVKYNEQFF	TGTGCCAGCAGCTTCGTGGGGAGCCGGGTAAAGTACAATGAGCAGTTCTTC
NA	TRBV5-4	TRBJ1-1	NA	CASSLGQAFMNTEAFF	TGTGCCAGCAGCTTGGGACAGGCCTTTATGAACACTGAAGCTTTCTTT
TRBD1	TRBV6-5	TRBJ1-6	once	CASRLQGSVSPLHF	TGTGCCAGCAGACTACAGGGGTCGGTCTCACCCCTCCACTTT
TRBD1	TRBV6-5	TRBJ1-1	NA	CASTLGQGNTEAFF	TGTGCCAGCACCCTAGGACAGGGGAACACTGAAGCTTTCTTT
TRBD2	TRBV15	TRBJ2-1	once	CATSRGLAGGPNEQFF	TGTGCCACCAGCAGAGGACTAGCGGGAGGGCCCAATGAGCAGTTCTTC
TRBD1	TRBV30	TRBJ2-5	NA	CAWSGGGTGGKTQYF	TGTGCCTGGAGTGGCGGGGGGACAGGGGGGAAGACCCAGTACTTC
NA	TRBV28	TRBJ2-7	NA	CASSDAIGSHEQYF	TGTGCCAGCAGCGACGCCATCGGGAGTCACGAGCAGTACTTC
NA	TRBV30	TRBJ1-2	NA	CAWSVIGEDWGYTF	TGTGCCTGGAGTGTCATAGGGGAAGATTGGGGCTACACCTTC
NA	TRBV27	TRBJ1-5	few	CASSPRTGLGNQPQHF	TGTGCCAGCAGTCCCAGGACTGGATTGGGCAATCAGCCCCAGCATTTT
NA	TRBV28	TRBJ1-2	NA	CASSFRRGLNYGYTF	TGTGCCAGCAGTTTTAGGAGGGGTTTGAACTATGGCTACACCTTC
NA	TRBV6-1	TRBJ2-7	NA	CASGKQGTGSYEQYF	TGTGCCAGCGGAAAACAGGGTACGGGCTCCTACGAGCAGTACTTC
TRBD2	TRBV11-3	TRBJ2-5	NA	CASTDRASGQETQYF	TGTGCCAGCACCGACCGGGCTAGCGGCCAAGAGACCCAGTACTTC
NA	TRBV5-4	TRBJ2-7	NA	CASSLSVAGWYEQYF	TGTGCCAGCAGCTTATCGGTCGCGGGGTGGTACGAGCAGTACTTC
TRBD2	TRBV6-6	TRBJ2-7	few	CASSPGTSGATYEQYF	TGTGCCAGCAGTCCAGGGACTAGCGGGGCTACCTACGAGCAGTACTTC
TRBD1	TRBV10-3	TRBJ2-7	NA	CAISRQGETYEQYF	TGTGCCATCAGCCGACAGGGGGAGACCTACGAGCAGTACTTC
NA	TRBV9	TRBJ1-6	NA	CASSVAGTYNSPLHF	TGTGCCAGCAGCGTCGCCGGGACCTATAATTCACCCCTCCACTTT
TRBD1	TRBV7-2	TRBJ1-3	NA	CASSLGQNSGNTIYF	TGTGCCAGCAGCTTGGGACAGAACTCTGGAAACACCATATATTTT
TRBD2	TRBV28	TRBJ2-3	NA	CASSLGDYSGRSTDTQYF	TGTGCCAGCAGTTTAGGAGATTATAGCGGGAGGTCCACAGATACGCAGTATTTT
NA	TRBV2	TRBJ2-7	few	CASSRGGEQYF	TGTGCCAGCAGTCGGGGTGGCGAGCAGTACTTC
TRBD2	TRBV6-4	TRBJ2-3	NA	CASSEAGGLTPCTDTQYF	TGTGCCAGCAGTGAAGCGGGAGGACTCACCCCGTGCACAGATACGCAGTATTTT
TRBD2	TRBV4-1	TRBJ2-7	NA	CASSSLGGIEQYF	TGCGCCAGCAGCTCCCTCGGGGGGATCGAGCAGTACTTC
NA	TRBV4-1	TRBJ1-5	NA	CASSQETHNQWPQHF	TGCGCCAGCAGCCAAGAGACACATAATCAGTGGCCCCAGCATTTT
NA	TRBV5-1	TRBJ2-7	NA	CASSIGPDSSYEQYF	TGCGCCAGCAGCATAGGCCCTGACAGTTCCTACGAGCAGTACTTC
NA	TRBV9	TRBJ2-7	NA	CASSVGGSPWEQYF	TGTGCCAGCAGCGTAGGTGGGAGCCCTTGGGAGCAGTACTTC
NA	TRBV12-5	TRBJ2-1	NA	CASGPRQAGENEQFF	TGTGCTAGTGGTCCTAGACAGGCAGGGGAGAATGAGCAGTTCTTC
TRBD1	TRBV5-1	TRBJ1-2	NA	CASSLNGGGTGVGYTF	TGCGCCAGCAGCTTGAACGGAGGAGGGACAGGGGTGGGCTACACCTTC
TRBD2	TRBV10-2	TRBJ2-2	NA	CASSERLAGYTGELFF	TGCGCCAGCAGTGAACGACTAGCGGGATACACCGGGGAGCTGTTTTTT
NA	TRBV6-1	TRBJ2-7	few	CASSEGQGSSYEQYF	TGTGCCAGCAGTGAGGGCCAAGGGAGCTCCTACGAGCAGTACTTC
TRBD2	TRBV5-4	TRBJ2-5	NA	CASSPGTSGQETQYF	TGTGCCAGCAGCCCCGGGACTAGCGGACAAGAGACCCAGTACTTC
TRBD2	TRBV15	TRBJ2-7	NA	CATSGGTSGISYEQYF	TGTGCCACCAGCGGCGGGACTAGCGGAATTTCCTACGAGCAGTACTTC
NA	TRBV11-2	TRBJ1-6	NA	CASSLVRLFGSPLHF	TGTGCCAGCAGCTTAGTCCGCCTATTTGGTTCACCCCTCCACTTT
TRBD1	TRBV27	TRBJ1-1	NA	CASSPMGQSGTEAFF	TGTGCCAGCAGTCCTATGGGACAGTCCGGCACTGAAGCTTTCTTT
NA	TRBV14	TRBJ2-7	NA	CASSQIGSYAYEQYF	TGTGCCAGCAGCCAAATCGGGAGCTACGCCTACGAGCAGTACTTC
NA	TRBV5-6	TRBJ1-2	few	CASSFGGAGYTF	TGTGCCAGCAGCTTTGGGGGGGCTGGCTACACCTTC
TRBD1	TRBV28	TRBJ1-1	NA	CASSLPTDREVQGSLEFDEAFF	TGTGCCAGCAGTTTACCTACGGACAGGGAAGTTCAGGGAAGTTTGGAATTCGATGAAGCTTTCTTT
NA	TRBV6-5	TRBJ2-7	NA	CASSYATGSYEQYF	TGTGCCAGCAGTTACGCGACAGGCTCCTACGAGCAGTACTTC
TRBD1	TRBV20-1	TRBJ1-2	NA	CSAQTGNGYTF	TGCAGTGCACAGACAGGGAATGGCTACACCTTC
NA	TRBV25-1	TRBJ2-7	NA	CASSDSTGKTYEQYF	TGTGCCAGCAGTGATTCGACAGGCAAAACTTACGAGCAGTACTTC
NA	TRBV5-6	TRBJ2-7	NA	CASSLFGGTYYEQYF	TGTGCCAGCAGCTTGTTCGGCGGGACCTACTACGAGCAGTACTTC
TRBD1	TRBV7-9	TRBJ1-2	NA	CASSPGTAYGYTF	TGTGCCAGCAGCCCAGGGACAGCCTATGGCTACACCTTC
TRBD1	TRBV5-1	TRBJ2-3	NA	CASAPGQGGPDTQYF	TGCGCCAGCGCGCCGGGACAGGGAGGCCCAGATACGCAGTATTTT
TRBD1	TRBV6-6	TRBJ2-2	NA	CASRTGAGELFF	TGTGCCAGCAGAACAGGGGCCGGGGAGCTGTTTTTT
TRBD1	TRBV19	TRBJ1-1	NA	CASSLDRGAEAFF	TGTGCCAGTAGTCTTGACAGGGGGGCTGAAGCTTTCTTT
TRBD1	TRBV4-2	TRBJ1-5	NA	CASSQDTGGDQPQHF	TGTGCCAGCAGCCAAGACACAGGGGGAGATCAGCCCCAGCATTTT
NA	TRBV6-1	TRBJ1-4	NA	CASRPPAAQGEKLFF	TGTGCCAGCAGGCCCCCGGCAGCCCAGGGTGAAAAACTGTTTTTT